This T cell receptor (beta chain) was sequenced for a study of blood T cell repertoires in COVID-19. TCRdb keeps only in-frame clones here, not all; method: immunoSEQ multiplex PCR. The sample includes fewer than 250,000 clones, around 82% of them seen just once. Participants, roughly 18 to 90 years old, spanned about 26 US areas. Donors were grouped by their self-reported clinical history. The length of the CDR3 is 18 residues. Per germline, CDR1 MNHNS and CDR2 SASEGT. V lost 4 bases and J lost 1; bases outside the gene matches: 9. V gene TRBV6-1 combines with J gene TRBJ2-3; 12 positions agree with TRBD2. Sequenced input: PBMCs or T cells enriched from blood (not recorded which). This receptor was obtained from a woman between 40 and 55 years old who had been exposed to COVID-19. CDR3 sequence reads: CASSGGASGGAGTDTQYF. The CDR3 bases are TGTGCCAGCAGTGGCGGGGCTAGCGGGGGGGCGGGCACAGATACGCAGTATTTT.